This T cell receptor (beta chain) came from a study of neoadjuvant anti-PD-1 for oral cavity cancer. For the study at large: Patients without progression got a fourth dose around day 43. Findings and limits, study-wide: With a few patients per group, TCR findings need larger cohorts.

Germline values: CDR1 SNHLY, CDR2 FYNNEI. V dropped 4 bases and J dropped 5; count of bases not matched to a gene: 6. This CDR3 is built from 15 residues. Six replicates per PBMC sample, mostly from roughly 490 ng of genomic DNA. The assay was immunoSEQ multiplex PCR, and TCRdb's table has in-frame clones only and misses some. The sample has roughly 34,000 clones, approximately 87% seen once. No culture or expansion preceded analysis of these blood cells. A note on this clone: Its antigen is not known.

The chain combines TRBV2 with TRBJ2-5, with 11 nucleotides matching TRBD2. This TCR was sampled from a person aged 40 to 85 with oral cavity squamous cell carcinoma. The specimen was PBMCs, collected before nivolumab (anti-PD-1) treatment. Written as DNA, the CDR3 is TGTGCCAGCAGTGTTACTAGCGGGGGCGGGGAGACCCAGTACTTC. This gives the protein CASSVTSGGGETQYF.